What follows are 31 T cell receptor beta chains derived from one specimen sequenced in a study of blood T cell repertoires in COVID-19. Here immunoSEQ multiplex PCR was the method, and the copy in TCRdb shows in-frame clones only, minus some. The repertoire holds 250,000 to 300,000 clones, more than 65% seen once, with approximately 3.6% in the top ten. Specimen: PBMCs or T cells enriched from blood (not recorded which). All receptors derive from a man in his forties or fifties who had recovered from COVID-19.

The rearrangement uses TRBV7-9 and TRBJ2-2, with TRBD1 matching 10 bases. CDR1 and CDR2 from the germline V gene are SEHNR and FQNEAQ (reference sequence). The CDR3 has 16 residues. V shed 4 bases and J 4 bases; nucleotides not matched to a gene: 6. The CDR3 region has the DNA TGTGCCAGCAGCTCAGGGACAGGGGTCGGCACCGGGGAGCTGTTTTTT. Protein: CASSSGTGVGTGELFF.

The chain carries TRBV27 and TRBJ1-4; tentative D call: TRBD1 (5 bases). Germline CDR1 MNHEY, CDR2 SMNVEV (reference sequence). The CDR3 spans 16 residues. V dropped 5 bases and J dropped 7 bases, with 20 bases sitting between them. Here the CDR3 DNA reads TGTGCCAGCAGTACTCAATCTACAGGTTTGGTTGAAAAACTGTTTTTT. This gives the protein CASSTQSTGLVEKLFF.

The chain carries TRBV18 and TRBJ2-5, with 9 bases matching TRBD1. Per germline, CDR1 KGHSH and CDR2 LQKENI. V was clipped by 2 bases and J by 0 bases; unmatched bases: 1. This CDR3 region has 15 residues. The CDR3 DNA reads TGTGCCAGCTCACCAGGGACAGGGAACCAAGAGACCCAGTACTTC. Protein sequence: CASSPGTGNQETQYF.

The J gene is TRBJ2-3, the V gene TRBV4-1, with D maybe TRBD1 (5 bases). The germline gives CDR1 MGHRA, CDR2 YSYEKL. The V and J ends lost 3 bases and 4 bases respectively, with 17 bases between them. The CDR3 runs 16 residues. The CDR3 DNA reads TGCGCCAGCAGCCAGGGGCTCCGTCGGGTTTCAGATACGCAGTATTTT. This translates into CASSQGLRRVSDTQYF.

This clone was seen only a few times. The chain is built from TRBV10-3 and TRBJ2-7, with 8 bases fitting TRBD2. The V gene's germline CDR1 is ENHRY and CDR2 SYGVKD. This CDR3 region has 14 residues. Trimming removed 10 bases from V and 7 bases from J; junction bases left unmatched: 15. The CDR3 sequence is CATTGTSSRWEQYF. The CDR3 DNA follows: TGTGCCACCACCGGGACTAGTAGTCGGTGGGAGCAGTACTTC.

The gene calls are TRBV11-2 and TRBJ2-1; 12 bases agree with TRBD1. The CDR3 consists of 16 residues. With V trimmed by 6 bases and J by 8 bases, 11 bases remained unmatched. In germline, CDR1 is SGHAT, CDR2 FQNNGV. The CDR3 sequence is CASSYTGTGGLDEQFF. CDR3 nucleotide sequence: TGTGCCAGCAGTTACACCGGGACAGGGGGCCTGGATGAGCAGTTCTTC.

This clone has only one observation. This rearrangement joins TRBV2 to TRBJ2-2, with no clear D. There are 14 residues in the CDR3. Germline values: CDR1 SNHLY, CDR2 FYNNEI. V gave up 0 bases and J gave up 1 base, with 3 bases separating them. Here the CDR3 reads CASSEARNTGELFF. CDR3 sequence (DNA): TGTGCCAGCAGTGAAGCGCGGAACACCGGGGAGCTGTTTTTT.

The rearrangement uses TRBV28 and TRBJ2-3; D not resolved. CDR3 size: 13 residues. Germline CDR1 is MDHEN and CDR2 is SYDVKM. The V and J ends lost 0 bases and 6 bases respectively, with 7 bases between them. The CDR3 protein is CASSLWSADTQYF. CDR3 DNA sequence: TGTGCCAGCAGTTTATGGAGCGCGGATACGCAGTATTTT.

J is TRBJ2-3 and V is TRBV11-3; 9 bases match TRBD2. The germline V gene has CDR1 SGHNT and CDR2 YENEEA. This CDR3 comprises 16 residues. The junction had 8 bases not matched to a gene; V was cut back by 3 bases and J by 4 bases. The CDR3 DNA follows: TGTGCCAGCAGCTTCCCGGCGGGAGGGGTGGCAGATACGCAGTATTTT. Its translation is CASSFPAGGVADTQYF.

This chain links TRBV19 with TRBJ1-2, with TRBD1 as a possible D gene (6 bases). The V gene's germline CDR1 is LNHDA and CDR2 SQIVND (reference sequence). Trimming removed 3 bases from V and 4 bases from J, with 9 bases in between. This CDR3 contains 13 residues. The CDR3 region is CASSIGQSYGYTF. CDR3 DNA sequence: TGTGCCAGTAGTATTGGACAGAGCTATGGCTACACCTTC.

The rearrangement joins TRBV15 to TRBJ1-1; D is possibly TRBD1 (5 bases). There are 15 residues in the CDR3. CDR1 is LNHNV, CDR2 YYDKDF, per germline (reference sequence). V was clipped by 0 bases and J by 5 bases, with 13 bases between them. In DNA, the CDR3 is TGTGCCACCAGCAGAGATATCGGGACTCCGACTGAAGCTTTCTTT. Protein sequence: CATSRDIGTPTEAFF.

The V gene is TRBV7-2, the J gene TRBJ1-4; tentative D call: TRBD1 (5 bases). This CDR3 has 15 amino acids. Germline lookup yields CDR1 SGHTA and CDR2 FQGNSA. V lost 1 base, J lost 6 bases, and 12 bases lay in between. CDR3 in amino acids: CASSLVSQGYEKLFF. DNA for the CDR3: TGTGCCAGCAGCTTAGTTAGTCAGGGTTATGAAAAACTGTTTTTT.

The rearrangement links TRBV20-1 to TRBJ1-6; D is unclear. V was pared by 3 bases and J by 2 bases, with 8 bases between. The germline V gene has CDR1 DFQATT and CDR2 SNEGSKA (reference sequence). CDR3 length equals 14 residues. CDR3 amino acids: CSASRETYNSPLHF. For the CDR3, the DNA is TGCAGTGCTAGTCGGGAAACCTATAATTCACCCCTCCACTTT.

The chain uses TRBV14 and TRBJ2-2, with 14 bases lining up with TRBD2. V dropped 4 bases and J dropped 4; count of bases not matched to a gene: 11. The length of the CDR3 is 19 residues. Germline values: CDR1 SGHDN, CDR2 FVKESK. This chain's CDR3 is CASSPEGLAGVFSTGELFF. The CDR3 DNA reads as TGTGCCAGCAGCCCCGAGGGACTAGCGGGAGTATTTAGCACCGGGGAGCTGTTTTTT.

The V gene is TRBV3-1 (or the pseudogene TRBV3-2), the J gene TRBJ1-5; no firm D call. CDR3 length equals 12 residues. Trimming took 3 bases from V and 4 from J, leaving 4 bases between them. Germline CDR1 LGHDT, CDR2 YNNKEL (reference sequence). CDR3 loop: CASSQENQPQHF. CDR3 nucleotide sequence: TGTGCCAGCAGCCAGGAGAATCAGCCCCAGCATTTT.

This clone was detected only once. In DNA form, the CDR3 reads TGTGCCAGCAGCACCCTAGCGGGGGGGATTGGGGAGACCCAGTACTTC. It codes for CASSTLAGGIGETQYF. The V and J genes are TRBV9 and TRBJ2-5; TRBD2 matches at 12 bases. J was trimmed by 5 bases and V by 4 bases; bases with no gene match: 9. Germline V gene lookup returns CDR1 SGDLS and CDR2 YYNGEE. The CDR3 is 16 residues long.

The chain is built from TRBV29-1 and TRBJ2-3; TRBD2 aligns across 10 bases. This CDR3 is 15 amino acids long. Germline trimming cut 2 bases from V and 3 bases from J; bases unmatched to any gene: 5. Germline assignment: CDR1 SQVTM and CDR2 ANQGSEA. CDR3 nucleotide sequence: TGCAGCGTTGAAAGCGGGGGGGCCAGGACAGATACGCAGTATTTT. This translates into CSVESGGARTDTQYF.

The chain links TRBV7-2 to TRBJ2-5, with D possibly TRBD1 on 5 matching bases. This CDR3 is built from 12 residues. Germline V gene sequence: CDR1 SGHTA, CDR2 FQGNSA. The ends were cut back, 5 bases at V and 4 bases at J, with 8 bases in the middle. The CDR3 reads CASSTDRETQYF. For the CDR3, the DNA is TGTGCCAGCAGCACCGACAGAGAGACCCAGTACTTC.

The chain joins TRBV20-1 to TRBJ1-2; no firm D call. CDR3 length: 11 amino acids. Germline V gives CDR1 DFQATT, CDR2 SNEGSKA (reference sequence). V shed 7 bases and J shed 7 bases, with 13 bases lying between them. CDR3 DNA sequence: TGCAGTGTTAACCGGCCAGGTGGCTACACCTTC. Translation gives CSVNRPGGYTF.

V is TRBV6-6 and J is TRBJ2-5; weak D call: TRBD2 (7 bases). V lost 2 bases, J lost 5 bases, and 15 bases lay in between. This CDR3 has 15 residues. The germline V gene encodes CDR1 MNHNY and CDR2 SVGAGI (reference sequence). For the CDR3, the DNA is TGTGCCAGCAGTTACCTAGGGGGGGCGTCGGAGACCCAGTACTTC. Translation: CASSYLGGASETQYF.

V gene TRBV7-9 combines with J gene TRBJ2-1; 10 positions agree with TRBD2. This CDR3 contains 16 residues. V gave up 4 bases and J gave up 8 bases; unmatched junction bases: 11. CDR1 SEHNR and CDR2 FQNEAQ come from the germline V gene (reference sequence). The CDR3 DNA reads TGTGCCAGCAGCTCACGGGAGAGCGGGGGGGCCTATGAGCAGTTCTTC. Translated, it gives CASSSRESGGAYEQFF.

This clone was seen a handful of times. The J gene is TRBJ1-2, the V gene TRBV5-1; the match to TRBD1 covers 7 bases. The CDR3 has 14 residues. Germline V gives CDR1 SGHRS, CDR2 YFSETQ. Unmatched junction bases numbered 1, after V lost 0 bases and J lost 2 bases. CDR3 in amino acids: CASSLGGQNYGYTF. The CDR3, as DNA: TGCGCCAGCAGCTTGGGGGGACAGAACTATGGCTACACCTTC. The whole variable domain, remainder taken from reference TRBV5-1 and TRBJ1-2, is KAGVTQTPRYLIKTRGQQVTLSCSPISGHRSVSWYQQTPGQGLQFLFEYFSETQRNKGNFPGRFSGRQFSNSRSEMNVSTLELGDSALYLCASSLGGQNYGYTFGSGTRLTVV.

This clone appeared a single time. The chain has TRBV6-2 or TRBV6-3 and TRBJ2-1, with 7 bases fitting TRBD1. The CDR3 length is 16 residues. CDR1 is MNHEY, CDR2 SVGEGT, per germline. The junction had 12 bases not matched to a gene; V was cut back by 2 bases and J by 8 bases. In DNA, the CDR3 is TGTGCCAGCAGTTACCCCAGGCAGGGGGTCAGGTATGAGCAGTTCTTC. Residues: CASSYPRQGVRYEQFF.

This clone was seen a few times. The J gene is TRBJ1-6, the V gene TRBV7-2; TRBD1 matches at 10 bases. Unmatched junction bases numbered 5, after V lost 4 bases and J lost 8 bases. This CDR3 is 15 amino acids long. Germline loops: CDR1 SGHTA, CDR2 FQGNSA. The chain's CDR3 is CASSYRQGADSPLHF. CDR3 DNA: TGTGCCAGCAGCTACAGACAGGGGGCCGATTCACCCCTCCACTTT.

This clone was counted a single time. V is TRBV10-3 and J is TRBJ1-1; tentative D call: TRBD1 (5 bases). This CDR3 has 14 residues. Trimming took 6 bases from V and 0 from J, leaving 11 bases between them. CDR1 and CDR2 from the germline V gene are ENHRY and SYGVKD. The CDR3 DNA reads TGTGCCATCAGCGCGACAGCCATGAACACTGAAGCTTTCTTT. Translation: CAISATAMNTEAFF.

The V call is TRBV6-5, the J call TRBJ1-1; weak D call: TRBD1 (5 bases). V lost 6 bases to trimming and J lost 6 bases, with 11 bases between them. Germline CDR1 and CDR2: MNHEY and SVGAGI. This CDR3 is 12 amino acids long. The CDR3 reads CASRTIGAEAFF. In DNA form, the CDR3 reads TGTGCCAGCAGAACCATAGGGGCTGAAGCTTTCTTT.

The chain has TRBV5-6 and TRBJ1-2, with D possibly matching TRBD1 (5 bases). CDR1 and CDR2 (germline): SGHDT, YYEEEE. V dropped 4 bases and J dropped 5 bases, with 9 bases sitting between them. The CDR3 spans 12 residues. The CDR3 sequence is CASSQQVYGYTF. CDR3 in DNA: TGTGCCAGCAGCCAACAGGTGTATGGCTACACCTTC.

This clone came up a few times. The V and J genes are TRBV30 and TRBJ2-7, with a tentative D call TRBD1 (5 bases). V was clipped by 3 bases and J by 3 bases, with 18 bases between them. Looked up from germline, CDR1 is GTSNPN and CDR2 is SVGIG (reference sequence). This CDR3 spans 15 amino acids. The CDR3 region has the DNA TGTGCCTGGAGCGTTCGGCAGGGCGCGATCTACGAGCAGTACTTC. It translates to CAWSVRQGAIYEQYF.

V usage is TRBV18 and J usage is TRBJ2-7; 9 nucleotides match TRBD1. Germline-derived CDR1 and CDR2 are KGHSH and LQKENI. This CDR3 contains 15 residues. The junction had 8 bases not matched to a gene; V was cut back by 5 bases and J by 3 bases. The CDR3 DNA is TGTGCCAGCTCATCCACCGGGACAGGGCTCTACGAGCAGTACTTC. Translating gives CASSSTGTGLYEQYF.

This sequence joins TRBV19 and TRBJ2-3; unclear D gene. Germline assignment: CDR1 LNHDA and CDR2 SQIVND (reference sequence). Deletions cut 6 bases from V and 6 bases from J, with 10 bases between. CDR3 length: 12 residues. As DNA, the CDR3 is TGTGCCAGTAGACATGCTCAGGATACGCAGTATTTT. Its protein is CASRHAQDTQYF. Full variable domain (remainder filled in from reference TRBV19 and TRBJ2-3): DGGITQSPKYLFRKEGQNVTLSCEQNLNHDAMYWYRQDPGQGLRLIYYSQIVNDFQKGDIAEGYSVSREKKESFPLTVTSAQKNPTAFYLCASRHAQDTQYFGPGTRLTVL.

V usage is TRBV7-8 and J usage is TRBJ1-1, with D possibly TRBD1 on 6 matching bases. The V end was cut by 4 bases, the J end by 7 bases, with 13 bases between. The CDR3 extends over 13 amino acids. Germline V gene sequence: CDR1 SGHVS, CDR2 FQNEAQ. CDR3 loop: CASSSKQGIEAFF. The CDR3 region has the DNA TGTGCCAGCAGCTCAAAACAGGGAATTGAAGCTTTCTTT.